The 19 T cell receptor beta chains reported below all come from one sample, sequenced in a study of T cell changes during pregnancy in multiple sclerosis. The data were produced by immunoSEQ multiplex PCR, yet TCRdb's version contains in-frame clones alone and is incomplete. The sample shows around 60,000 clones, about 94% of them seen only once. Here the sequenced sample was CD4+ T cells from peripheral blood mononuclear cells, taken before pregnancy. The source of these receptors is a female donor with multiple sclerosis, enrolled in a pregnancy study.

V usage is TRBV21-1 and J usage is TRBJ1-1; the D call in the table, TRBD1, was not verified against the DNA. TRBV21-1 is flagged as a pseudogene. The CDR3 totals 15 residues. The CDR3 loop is CASSKAPRGNTEAFF. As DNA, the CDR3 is TGTGCCAGCAGCAAAGCCCCCAGGGGAAACACTGAAGCTTTCTTT.

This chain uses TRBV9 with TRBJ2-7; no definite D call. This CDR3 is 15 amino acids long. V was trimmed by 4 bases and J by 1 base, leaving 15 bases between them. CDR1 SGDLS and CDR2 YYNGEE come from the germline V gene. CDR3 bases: TGTGCCAGCAGCTCTGGTCCAGAACCTTCCTACGAGCAGTACTTC. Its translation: CASSSGPEPSYEQYF.

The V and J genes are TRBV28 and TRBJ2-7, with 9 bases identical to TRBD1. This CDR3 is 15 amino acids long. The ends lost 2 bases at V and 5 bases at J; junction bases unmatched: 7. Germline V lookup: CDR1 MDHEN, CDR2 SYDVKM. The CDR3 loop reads CASSLMGQGGNEQYF. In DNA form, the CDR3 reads TGTGCCAGCAGTTTAATGGGACAGGGTGGTAACGAGCAGTACTTC.

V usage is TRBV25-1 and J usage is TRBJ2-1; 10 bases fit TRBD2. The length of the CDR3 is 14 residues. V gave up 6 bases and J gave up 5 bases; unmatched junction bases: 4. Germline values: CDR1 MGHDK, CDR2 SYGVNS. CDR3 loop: CASRIAGGNNEQFF. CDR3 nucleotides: TGTGCCAGCAGAATAGCGGGGGGCAACAATGAGCAGTTCTTC.

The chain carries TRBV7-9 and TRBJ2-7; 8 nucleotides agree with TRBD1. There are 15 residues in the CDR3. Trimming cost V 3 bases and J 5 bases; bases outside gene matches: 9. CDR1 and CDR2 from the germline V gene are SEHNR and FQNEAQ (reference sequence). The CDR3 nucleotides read TGTGCCAGCAGCTTGCGGACAGGGAGGTCCAACGAGCAGTACTTC. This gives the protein CASSLRTGRSNEQYF. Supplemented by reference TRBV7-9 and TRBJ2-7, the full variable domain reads DTGVSQNPRHKITKRGQNVTFRCDPISEHNRLYWYRQTLGQGPEFLTYFQNEAQLEKSRLLSDRFSAERPKGSFSTLEIQRTEQGDSAMYLCASSLRTGRSNEQYFGPGTRLTVT.

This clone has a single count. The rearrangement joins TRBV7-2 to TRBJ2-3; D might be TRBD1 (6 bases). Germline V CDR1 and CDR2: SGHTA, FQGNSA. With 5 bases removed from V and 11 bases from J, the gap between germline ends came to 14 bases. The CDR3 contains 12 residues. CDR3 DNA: TGTGCCAGCAGCCCCCGGACAGCTTGGCAGTATTTT. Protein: CASSPRTAWQYF.

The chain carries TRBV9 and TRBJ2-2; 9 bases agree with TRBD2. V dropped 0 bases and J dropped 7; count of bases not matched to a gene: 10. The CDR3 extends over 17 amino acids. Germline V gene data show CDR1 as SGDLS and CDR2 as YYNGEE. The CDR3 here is CASSVGRAGGPGGELFF. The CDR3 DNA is TGTGCCAGCAGCGTAGGTCGTGCGGGAGGGCCCGGCGGGGAGCTGTTTTTT.

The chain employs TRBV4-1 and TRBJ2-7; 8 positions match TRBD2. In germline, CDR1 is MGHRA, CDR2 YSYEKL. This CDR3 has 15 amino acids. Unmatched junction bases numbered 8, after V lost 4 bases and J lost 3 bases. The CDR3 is CASSPSGTSIYEQYF. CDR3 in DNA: TGCGCCAGCAGCCCCTCCGGGACTAGTATCTACGAGCAGTACTTC.

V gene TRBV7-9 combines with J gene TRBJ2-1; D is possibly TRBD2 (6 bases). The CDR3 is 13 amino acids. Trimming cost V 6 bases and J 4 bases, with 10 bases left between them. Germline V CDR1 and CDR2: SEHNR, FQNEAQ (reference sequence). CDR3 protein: CASRTGEYNEQFF. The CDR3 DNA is TGTGCCAGCAGGACGGGAGAGTACAATGAGCAGTTCTTC.

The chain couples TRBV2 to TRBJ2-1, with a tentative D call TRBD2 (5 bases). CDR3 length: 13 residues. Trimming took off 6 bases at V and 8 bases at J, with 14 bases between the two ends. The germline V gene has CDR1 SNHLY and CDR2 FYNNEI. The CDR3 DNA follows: TGTGCCAGCAGGCTCGGGGTAGCCGATGAGCAGTTCTTC. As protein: CASRLGVADEQFF.

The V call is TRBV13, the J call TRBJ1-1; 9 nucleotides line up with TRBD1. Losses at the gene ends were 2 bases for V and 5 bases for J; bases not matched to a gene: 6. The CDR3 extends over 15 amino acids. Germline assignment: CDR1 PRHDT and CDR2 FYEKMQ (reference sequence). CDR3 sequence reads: CASSLSRTGVTEAFF. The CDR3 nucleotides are TGTGCCAGCAGCTTATCAAGGACAGGGGTAACTGAAGCTTTCTTT.

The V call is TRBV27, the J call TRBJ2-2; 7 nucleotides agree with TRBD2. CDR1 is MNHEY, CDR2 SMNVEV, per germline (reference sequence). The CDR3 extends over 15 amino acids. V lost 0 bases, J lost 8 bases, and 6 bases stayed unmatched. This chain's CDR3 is CASSLSLAVVGELFF. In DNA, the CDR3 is TGTGCCAGCAGTTTATCGCTAGCGGTGGTGGGGGAGCTGTTTTTT.

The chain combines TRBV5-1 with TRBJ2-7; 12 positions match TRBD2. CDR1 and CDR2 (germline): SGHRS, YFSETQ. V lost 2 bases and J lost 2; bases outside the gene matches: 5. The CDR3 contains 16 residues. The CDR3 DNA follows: TGCGCCAGCAGCTTTCGGACTAGCGGGAATACCTACGAGCAGTACTTC. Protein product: CASSFRTSGNTYEQYF.

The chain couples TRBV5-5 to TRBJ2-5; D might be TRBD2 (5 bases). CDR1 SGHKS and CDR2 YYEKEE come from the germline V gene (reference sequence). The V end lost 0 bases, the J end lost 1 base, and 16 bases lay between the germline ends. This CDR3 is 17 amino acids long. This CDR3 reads CASSLGLPSRSQETQYF. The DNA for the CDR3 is TGTGCCAGCAGCTTGGGACTACCCAGCAGAAGCCAAGAGACCCAGTACTTC. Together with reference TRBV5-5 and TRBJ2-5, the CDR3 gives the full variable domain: DAGVTQSPTHLIKTRGQQVTLRCSPISGHKSVSWYQQVLGQGPQFIFQYYEKEERGRGNFPDRFSARQFPNYSSELNVNALLLGDSALYLCASSLGLPSRSQETQYFGPGTRLLVL.

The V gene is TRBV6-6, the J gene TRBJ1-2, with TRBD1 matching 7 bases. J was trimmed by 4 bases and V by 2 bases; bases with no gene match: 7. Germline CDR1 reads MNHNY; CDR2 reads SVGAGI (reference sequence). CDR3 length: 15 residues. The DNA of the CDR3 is TGTGCCAGCAGTTACGCGACAGGGCCAGGCTATGGCTACACCTTC. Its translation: CASSYATGPGYGYTF.

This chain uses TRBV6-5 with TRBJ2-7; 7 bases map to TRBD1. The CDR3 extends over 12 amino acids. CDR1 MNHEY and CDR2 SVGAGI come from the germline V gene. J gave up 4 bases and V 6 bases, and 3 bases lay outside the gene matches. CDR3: CASRRDSYEQYF. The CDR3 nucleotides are TGTGCCAGCAGACGGGACAGTTACGAGCAGTACTTC.

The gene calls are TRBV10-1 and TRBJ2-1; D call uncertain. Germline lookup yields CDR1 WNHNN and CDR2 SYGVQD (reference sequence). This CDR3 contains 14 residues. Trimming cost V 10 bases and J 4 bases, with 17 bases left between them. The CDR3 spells CAKPYLSSYNEQFF. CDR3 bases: TGCGCCAAGCCATACTTGAGCTCATACAATGAGCAGTTCTTC.

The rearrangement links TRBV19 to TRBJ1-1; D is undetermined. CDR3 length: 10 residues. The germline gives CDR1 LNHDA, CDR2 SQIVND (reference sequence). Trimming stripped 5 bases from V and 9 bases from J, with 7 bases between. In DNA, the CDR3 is TGTGCCAGTAGTTATACTAAAGCTTTCTTT. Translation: CASSYTKAFF.

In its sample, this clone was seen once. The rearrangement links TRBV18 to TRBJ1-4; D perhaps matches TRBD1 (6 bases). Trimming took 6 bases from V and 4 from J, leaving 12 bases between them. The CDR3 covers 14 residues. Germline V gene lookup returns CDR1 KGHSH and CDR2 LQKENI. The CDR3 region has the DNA TGTGCCAGCTCGCGCGGACAGCTTAATGAAAAACTGTTTTTT. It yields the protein CASSRGQLNEKLFF.